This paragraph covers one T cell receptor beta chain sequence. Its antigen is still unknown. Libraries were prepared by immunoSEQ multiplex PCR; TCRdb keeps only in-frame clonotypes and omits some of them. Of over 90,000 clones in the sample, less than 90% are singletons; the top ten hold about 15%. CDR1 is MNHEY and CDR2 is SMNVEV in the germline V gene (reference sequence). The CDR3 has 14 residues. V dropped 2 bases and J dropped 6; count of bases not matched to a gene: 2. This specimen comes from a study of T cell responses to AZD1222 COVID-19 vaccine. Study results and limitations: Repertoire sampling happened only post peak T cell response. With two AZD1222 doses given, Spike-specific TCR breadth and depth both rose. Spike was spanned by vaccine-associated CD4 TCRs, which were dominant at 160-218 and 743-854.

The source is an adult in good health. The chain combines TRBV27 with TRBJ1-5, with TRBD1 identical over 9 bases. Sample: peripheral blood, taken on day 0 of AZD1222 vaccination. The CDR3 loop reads CASSLPGQGQPQHF. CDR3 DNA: TGTGCCAGCAGTTTACCGGGACAGGGTCAGCCCCAGCATTTT.